This TCR beta chain was documented in a study of T-cell memory formation after mild COVID-19. The CDR3 contains 16 residues. V was clipped by 1 base and J by 0 bases, with 10 bases between them. Per germline, CDR1 MNHNY and CDR2 SVGAGI (reference sequence). One entry per CDR3 protein, called by TCRdb with MiXCR from the 5' RACE reads. In the table there are about half a million distinct CDR3 sequences, roughly 20% of which are singletons. A few counts support this clonotype. Its antigen remains unknown. Whole-study findings and limits: The study detected some responding clones in pre-infection memory, suggesting cross-reactive memory joined. CD4+ contracting clones were found mainly in CM and EM, and CD8+ ones in EMRA.

The receptor's source is an adult woman who had mild COVID-19 (a few samples of this study predate the infection). Cell type and time point are not known. The chain has TRBV6-6 and TRBJ1-3; D call uncertain. The source material was PBMCs or a T cell subset sorted from them (not recorded which). CDR3 DNA: TGTGCCAGCAGTTACTTCGGGGTTGGCTCTGGAAACACCATATATTTT. Protein product: CASSYFGVGSGNTIYF.